Reported below is one TCR beta chain. The antigen is not known. V lost 6 bases and J 3 bases, leaving 19 bases between the germline ends. The CDR3 is 16 residues long. This entry belongs to a study of blood T cells in healthy people across ages. Broader study findings: Donor CMV status was unknown, possibly confounding expanded clonotype changes.

Primed by a sample-barcoded 5' primer and a J-beta primer mix, a second PCR proceeded for about 6 to 12 cycles. One entry per CDR3 protein, called by TCRdb with MiXCR from the 5' RACE reads. Of over 1.5 million distinct CDR3 sequences in the sample, about 50% were seen once. Each donor had 8 to 10 milliliters of peripheral blood drawn. This clonotype was obtained from a woman between 35 and 50 years old in good health. Sequencing input: blood. The chain joins TRBV12-3 or TRBV12-4 to TRBJ2-3, with D perhaps TRBD2 (6 bases). The CDR3 DNA follows: TGTGCCAGCAGGAGATCGGGACTCTTCTCAACAGATACGCAGTATTTT. Translation gives CASRRSGLFSTDTQYF.